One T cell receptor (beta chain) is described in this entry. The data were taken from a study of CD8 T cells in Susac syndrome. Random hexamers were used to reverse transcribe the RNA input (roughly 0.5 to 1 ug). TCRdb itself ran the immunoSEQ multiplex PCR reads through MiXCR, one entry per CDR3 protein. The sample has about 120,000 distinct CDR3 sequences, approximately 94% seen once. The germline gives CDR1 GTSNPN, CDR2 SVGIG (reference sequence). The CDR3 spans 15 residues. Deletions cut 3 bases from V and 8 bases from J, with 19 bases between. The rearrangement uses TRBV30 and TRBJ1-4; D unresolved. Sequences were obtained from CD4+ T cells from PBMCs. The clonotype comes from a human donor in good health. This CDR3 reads CAWSAGIGEREKLFF. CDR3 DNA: TGTGCCTGGAGCGCAGGCATCGGTGAAAGGGAAAAACTGTTTTTT.